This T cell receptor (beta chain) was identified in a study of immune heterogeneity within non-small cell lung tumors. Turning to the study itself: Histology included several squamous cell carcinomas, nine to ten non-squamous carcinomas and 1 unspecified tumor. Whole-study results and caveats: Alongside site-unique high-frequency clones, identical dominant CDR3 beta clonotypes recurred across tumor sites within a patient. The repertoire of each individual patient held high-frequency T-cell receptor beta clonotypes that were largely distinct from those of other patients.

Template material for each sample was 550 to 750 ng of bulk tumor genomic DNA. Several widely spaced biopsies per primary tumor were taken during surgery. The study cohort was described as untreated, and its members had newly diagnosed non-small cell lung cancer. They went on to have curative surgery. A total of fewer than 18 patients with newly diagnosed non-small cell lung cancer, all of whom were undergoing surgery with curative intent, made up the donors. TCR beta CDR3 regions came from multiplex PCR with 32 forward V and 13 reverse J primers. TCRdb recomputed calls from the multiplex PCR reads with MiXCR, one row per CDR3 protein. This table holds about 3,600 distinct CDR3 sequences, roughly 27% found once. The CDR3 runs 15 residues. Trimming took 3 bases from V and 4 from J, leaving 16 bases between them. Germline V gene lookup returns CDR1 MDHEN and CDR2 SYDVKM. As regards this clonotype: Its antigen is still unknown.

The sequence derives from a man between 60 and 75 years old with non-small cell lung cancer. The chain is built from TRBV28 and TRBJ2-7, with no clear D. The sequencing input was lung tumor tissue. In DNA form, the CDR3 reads TGTGCCAGCAGTTTGACGGCAGCTACGGGTTACGAGCAGTACTTC. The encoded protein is CASSLTAATGYEQYF.